These T cell receptor beta chains were read from a single sample in a study of T cell repertoires in cytomegalovirus infection. MiXCR, applied by TCRdb to the reads, yields one record per CDR3 protein. In the table there are approximately 250,000 distinct CDR3 sequences, more than 9% of which are singletons. Material for sequencing was PBMCs. These receptors originate from a human donor in good health (CMV status not recorded). Some clones in this sample may be carry-over from other donors' samples. CDR3s include the opening cysteine and the closing phenylalanine or tryptophan. A D gene is named only where the DNA matches it firmly. Size tells how often a clone was seen (once, few, many) or the class of an expanded clone, and some rows leave it out.

>15|few|TRBV19|.|TRBJ1-3
TGTGCCAGTAGTATAATTCCGAGCTCTGGAAACACCATATATTTT
CASSIIPSSGNTIYF
>14|many|TRBV6-5|.|TRBJ1-3
TGTGCCAGCAGTTACGGCATCTCTGGAAACACCATATATTTT
CASSYGISGNTIYF
>11|many|TRBV7-2|.|TRBJ2-5
TGTGCCAGCAGCGAGCAGGAGACCCAGTACTTC
CASSEQETQYF
>13|.|TRBV12-3/TRBV12-4|.|TRBJ1-5
TGTGCGACCACCAGCAGCCTCAATCAGCCCCAGCATTTT
CATTSSLNQPQHF
>16|many|TRBV4-3|TRBD2|TRBJ2-5
TGCGCCAGCAGCCAAGTTAGCGGGGGCCTCCGGGAGACCCAGTACTTC
CASSQVSGGLRETQYF
>15|many|TRBV7-2|TRBD1|TRBJ2-1
TGTGCCAGCAGCCGGACAGGGGGCTCCTACAATGAGCAGTTCTTC
CASSRTGGSYNEQFF
>14|many|TRBV27|.|TRBJ2-1
TGTGCCAGCAGCGACTCAGGGGGGAGCAATGAGCAGTTCTTC
CASSDSGGSNEQFF
>15|.|TRBV7-9|.|TRBJ2-5
TGTGCCAGCAGCTTATCCGGGGACTTCCTAGAGACCCAGTACTTC
CASSLSGDFLETQYF
>13|.|TRBV29-1|TRBD1|TRBJ1-4
TGCAGCGTTGAGGACAGGCCTCCCGCAGGACTGTTTTTT
CSVEDRPPAGLFF
>13|few|TRBV28|.|TRBJ2-7
TGTGCCAGCAGTCCCGGGAGCCCCTACGAGCAGTACTTC
CASSPGSPYEQYF